This T cell receptor (beta chain) appears in the sequencing data of a study of blood T cell repertoires in COVID-19. Sequencing used immunoSEQ multiplex PCR; TCRdb keeps in-frame clones, though not all of them. In the table there are tens of thousands of clones, 70% to 90% of which are singletons. The CDR3 covers 13 residues. Per the germline V gene, CDR1 is MNHEY and CDR2 is SMNVEV (reference sequence). V lost 6 bases and J lost 1, with 10 bases in between. The chain couples TRBV27 to TRBJ2-7, with a weak D call TRBD1 (5 bases). The sequencing sample was made of peripheral blood. The sequence came from a woman of 80 years or more with COVID-19, enrolled during active disease. The CDR3 spells CASSRQLSYEQYF. Here the CDR3 DNA reads TGTGCCAGCAGCCGACAGCTTTCCTACGAGCAGTACTTC.